A single sample is the source of the 18 T cell receptor beta chains below, sequenced in a study of T cells in Graves' hyperthyroidism and ophthalmopathy. Using RNA transcripts as the source, TCR beta CDR3 regions were amplified. First-round RT-PCR of the TCR CDR3 relied on the HTBI primer set. One entry per CDR3 protein, called by TCRdb with MiXCR from the multiplex PCR reads. The sample carries more than 350,000 distinct CDR3 sequences, about 18% recorded once. Sample: blood. The receptors were sampled from a woman in her thirties with Graves' hyperthyroidism that later progressed to Graves' ophthalmopathy.

This clonotype showed up just a few times. A read error is possible here, since a much larger clone lies one base away. The rearrangement links TRBV18 to TRBJ2-5; 8 bases line up with TRBD1. The J segment lost 7 bases and the V segment lost 6 bases, leaving 10 bases of the junction unmatched. The V gene's germline CDR1 is KGHSH and CDR2 LQKENI. CDR3 length: 14 residues. The CDR3 spells CASSADRARGTQYF. CDR3 DNA: TGTGCCAGCTCGGCGGACAGGGCACGGGGGACCCAGTACTTC. The full variable domain, its missing parts supplied by reference TRBV18 and TRBJ2-5, is NAGVMQNPRHLVRRRGQEARLRCSPMKGHSHVYWYRQLPEEGLKFMVYLQKENIIDESGMPKERFSAEFPKEGPSILRIQQVVRGDSAAYFCASSADRARGTQYFGPGTRLLVL.

This clonotype has at least ten counts. The chain joins TRBV28 to TRBJ2-3; unclear D gene. V was trimmed by 2 bases and J by 2 bases, leaving 11 bases between them. Germline CDR1 MDHEN, CDR2 SYDVKM. The length of the CDR3 is 15 residues. The CDR3 spells CASSLISEYTDTQYF. The DNA for the CDR3 is TGTGCCAGCAGTTTAATATCGGAGTACACAGATACGCAGTATTTT.

The chain carries TRBV6-5 and TRBJ2-3; the D is unclear. The CDR3 length is 15 residues. V lost 0 bases, J lost 0 bases, and 7 bases lay in between. Germline V gene data show CDR1 as MNHEY and CDR2 as SVGAGI. In DNA form, the CDR3 reads TGTGCCAGCAGTTACTCGGTCGACAGCACAGATACGCAGTATTTT. Translation gives CASSYSVDSTDTQYF.

Regarding this clonotype: A much more abundant neighbour one base away suggests this may be a read error. The chain joins TRBV28 to TRBJ2-7; D perhaps matches TRBD1 (5 bases). The length of the CDR3 is 13 residues. V was clipped by 6 bases and J by 6 bases, with 15 bases between them. Germline-derived CDR1 and CDR2 are MDHEN and SYDVKM. CDR3 loop: CASRPHPGSEQYF. Here the CDR3 DNA reads TGTGCCAGCAGGCCCCACCCAGGGTCCGAGCAGTACTTC.

This clonotype has a count of ten or more. The rearrangement joins TRBV5-1 to TRBJ2-7; D may correspond to TRBD1 or TRBD2 (5 bases each). The CDR3 contains 15 residues. The V end was cut by 4 bases, the J end by 0 bases, with 14 bases between. Germline values: CDR1 SGHRS, CDR2 YFSETQ. The CDR3 loop reads CASSDDLGVSYEQYF. For the CDR3, the DNA is TGCGCCAGCAGCGACGACCTGGGGGTCTCCTACGAGCAGTACTTC.

The genes are TRBV20-1 and TRBJ2-1, with 9 bases matching TRBD2. Germline CDR1 is DFQATT and CDR2 is SNEGSKA (reference sequence). After removal of 3 bases from V and 1 base from J, the junction contained 4 bases not matched to a gene. CDR3 length: 15 amino acids. The CDR3 here is CSARGGGASYNEQFF. The CDR3 coding sequence is TGCAGTGCTAGGGGCGGGGGGGCTTCCTACAATGAGCAGTTCTTC.

This clonotype was detected only a few times. The V and J genes are TRBV30 and TRBJ2-7; D is possibly TRBD1 (6 bases). The CDR3 spans 14 residues. Germline assignment: CDR1 GTSNPN and CDR2 SVGIG (reference sequence). Trimming pared 2 bases from V and 3 bases from J, leaving 14 bases between. The CDR3 DNA follows: TGTGCCTGGAGTTCACGAGAGGGGGTCTACGAGCAGTACTTC. Translating it yields CAWSSREGVYEQYF.

This clonotype was picked up a small number of times. The chain carries TRBV5-1 and TRBJ2-2; TRBD1 matches 7 bases. Germline trimming cut 0 bases from V and 6 bases from J; bases unmatched to any gene: 5. The CDR3 sequence is 15 residues long. The germline CDR1 and CDR2 sequences are SGHRS and YFSETQ. The CDR3 sequence is CASSLVTGDAGELFF. The CDR3 DNA follows: TGCGCCAGCAGCTTGGTTACAGGGGATGCCGGGGAGCTGTTTTTT. Looking up the rest from reference TRBV5-1 and TRBJ2-2 gives the full variable domain: KAGVTQTPRYLIKTRGQQVTLSCSPISGHRSVSWYQQTPGQGLQFLFEYFSETQRNKGNFPGRFSGRQFSNSRSEMNVSTLELGDSALYLCASSLVTGDAGELFFGEGSRLTVL.

A few counts support this clonotype. The rearrangement uses TRBV7-6 and TRBJ2-1, with D tentatively TRBD1 (5 bases). V dropped 5 bases and J dropped 1 base, with 18 bases sitting between them. The CDR3 runs 17 residues. The germline CDR1 and CDR2 sequences are SGHVS and FNYEAQ. CDR3 sequence reads: CASSGHRFGESYNEQFF. The CDR3 DNA sequence: TGTGCCAGCAGCGGACACAGGTTTGGGGAATCCTACAATGAGCAGTTCTTC.

This clonotype was observed a handful of times. This sequence joins TRBV4-2 and TRBJ2-7; D is unclear. Between the trimmed V and J ends, which lost 3 bases and 5 bases, there was a span of 14 bases. The CDR3 sequence is 14 residues long. CDR1 and CDR2 (germline): LGHNA, YNFKEQ. The CDR3 nucleotides read TGTGCCAGCAGCCAGGGCGTTGGGTGGGACGAGCAGTACTTC. It yields the protein CASSQGVGWDEQYF.

This clonotype has a count of ten or more. The chain joins TRBV3-1 to TRBJ2-1; possibly TRBD1 or TRBD2 for D (5 bases each). Germline V lookup: CDR1 LGHDT, CDR2 YNNKEL (reference sequence). The CDR3 runs 14 residues. Deletions cut 0 bases from V and 6 bases from J, with 9 bases between. The CDR3 spells CASSQEGPPNEQFF. In nucleotides, the CDR3 is TGTGCCAGCAGCCAAGAGGGACCCCCCAATGAGCAGTTCTTC.

This clonotype came up many times. This chain uses TRBV19 with TRBJ1-3; D gene uncertain. Germline V gene sequence: CDR1 LNHDA, CDR2 SQIVND (reference sequence). There are 14 residues in the CDR3. With 9 bases removed from V and 0 bases from J, the gap between germline ends came to 12 bases. Here the CDR3 DNA reads TGTGCCAGCAGCATCGGCGTCTCTGGAAACACCATATATTTT. Protein product: CASSIGVSGNTIYF.

This clonotype was found many times. The chain uses TRBV27 and TRBJ1-2; possibly TRBD1 for D (6 bases). Per germline, CDR1 MNHEY and CDR2 SMNVEV (reference sequence). The CDR3 runs to 13 residues. V gave up 6 bases and J gave up 10 bases, with 18 bases separating them. Here the CDR3 reads CASRPTGGWHYTF. The CDR3 DNA is TGTGCCAGCAGACCGACAGGCGGGTGGCACTACACCTTC.

The sample holds many counts of this clonotype. J is TRBJ2-7 and V is TRBV11-2; D is uncertain. V lost 0 bases, J lost 2 bases, and 11 bases lay in between. The V gene's germline CDR1 is SGHAT and CDR2 FQNNGV. The CDR3 is 15 amino acids. CDR3 sequence reads: CASSLDGLGTYEQYF. The CDR3 region has the DNA TGTGCCAGCAGCTTAGATGGGCTGGGCACCTACGAGCAGTACTTC.

This clonotype was found once. The V and J genes are TRBV13 and TRBJ2-2; D tentatively fits TRBD1 or TRBD2 (5 bases each). The CDR3 has 19 amino acids. The germline V gene encodes CDR1 PRHDT and CDR2 FYEKMQ (reference sequence). The ends were cut back, 0 bases at V and 8 bases at J, with 25 bases in the middle. The CDR3 is CASSLGARSGRGPAGELFF. In DNA form, the CDR3 reads TGTGCCAGCAGCTTAGGGGCTCGATCAGGCCGGGGCCCCGCGGGGGAGCTGTTTTTT.

This clonotype was counted at least ten times. The chain uses TRBV28 and TRBJ1-1; D is undetermined. V lost 2 bases and J lost 9, with 7 bases in between. Germline CDR1 MDHEN, CDR2 SYDVKM. The CDR3 is made up of 11 amino acids. CDR3 in amino acids: CASSLPPKAFF. CDR3 nucleotides: TGTGCCAGCAGTTTACCCCCTAAAGCTTTCTTT.

This clonotype was counted ten times or more. The J gene is TRBJ1-2, the V gene TRBV5-6, with D possibly matching TRBD1 (5 bases). V was clipped by 0 bases and J by 7 bases, with 10 bases between them. Germline V gives CDR1 SGHDT, CDR2 YYEEEE. There are 13 residues in the CDR3. The CDR3: CASSLEGSGGYTF. In DNA, the CDR3 is TGTGCCAGCAGCTTGGAGGGGAGTGGTGGCTACACCTTC.

The rearrangement links TRBV10-3 to TRBJ2-5; 9 bases align to TRBD2. The germline gives CDR1 ENHRY, CDR2 SYGVKD. Unmatched junction bases numbered 8, after V lost 7 bases and J lost 5 bases. The CDR3 length is 14 residues. CDR3 nucleotide sequence: TGTGCCATCAAGGGTTCTAGCGGGGCCGAGACCCAGTACTTC. It yields the protein CAIKGSSGAETQYF.